Following are 22 T cell receptor beta chains from one sample sequenced in a study of graft-versus-host responses after intestinal transplantation. The repertoire was sequenced with immunoSEQ multiplex PCR; TCRdb's copy has only in-frame clones and lacks some. The sample contains tens of thousands of clones, about nine tenths of which appear only once. Sequenced here: PBMCs, sampled 98 days after intestinal transplantation. The source is a human patient who received an intestinal transplant, so some T cells may come from the graft donor.

The V and J genes are TRBV18 and TRBJ1-5; tentative D call: TRBD1 (5 bases). Germline CDR1 is KGHSH and CDR2 is LQKENI. V was shortened by 3 bases and J by 3 bases, with 12 bases between the two germline ends. This CDR3 is built from 15 residues. This CDR3 is CASSPSGALNQPQHF. The CDR3 DNA reads TGTGCCAGCTCACCGAGTGGGGCCCTCAATCAGCCCCAGCATTTT.

The rearrangement joins TRBV6-1 to TRBJ2-7; unclear D gene. Germline lookup yields CDR1 MNHNS and CDR2 SASEGT. The CDR3 contains 13 residues. With 7 bases removed from V and 2 bases from J, the gap between germline ends came to 12 bases. This CDR3 is CASTAGSPYEQYF. DNA for the CDR3: TGTGCCAGCACCGCCGGGTCCCCCTACGAGCAGTACTTC.

V and J are TRBV7-4 and TRBJ1-1, with D hard to call. The CDR3 runs to 13 residues. The V gene lost 7 bases and the J gene lost 4 bases, with 13 bases spanning the gap. The germline V gene encodes CDR1 SGHVT and CDR2 SQSDAQ. The CDR3 DNA is TGTGCCAGCACCACTACAAAGATCACTGAAGCTTTCTTT. Translating it yields CASTTTKITEAFF.

This clone showed up just once. J is TRBJ2-3 and V is TRBV10-2; 10 bases agree with TRBD2. The CDR3 loop spans 16 amino acids. CDR1 and CDR2 (germline): WSHSY, SAAADI. V was pared by 3 bases and J by 5 bases, with 8 bases of the junction left unmatched. CDR3 bases: TGCGCCAGCAGTGAAAAGCGGGAGGGCCCCCTAGATACGCAGTATTTT. Protein: CASSEKREGPLDTQYF.

The chain uses TRBV6-5 and TRBJ2-5, with D maybe TRBD1 (5 bases). There are 13 residues in the CDR3. The germline gives CDR1 MNHEY, CDR2 SVGAGI. Trimming pared 6 bases from V and 1 base from J, leaving 9 bases between. The CDR3 here is CASSTTGQETQYF. In nucleotides, the CDR3 is TGTGCCAGCAGCACTACAGGCCAAGAGACCCAGTACTTC.

The chain carries TRBV6-1 and TRBJ2-3; D is undetermined. Germline V CDR1 and CDR2: MNHNS, SASEGT. The CDR3 has 13 residues. Trimming pared 6 bases from V and 1 base from J, leaving 8 bases between. CDR3 loop: CASRGSGTDTQYF. The CDR3 DNA reads TGTGCCAGCAGGGGGTCGGGCACAGATACGCAGTATTTT.

A word on this clone: Mismatch with germline at one junction end may stem from a read error. J is TRBJ1-3 and V is TRBV5-1; D gene ambiguous. The CDR3 totals 16 residues. Per the germline V gene, CDR1 is SGHRS and CDR2 is YFSETQ. As DNA, the CDR3 is TGCACCAGCAGCTTGGTAGGACTGGACTCTGGAAACACCATATATTTT. Protein: CTSSLVGLDSGNTIYF.

This clone appeared once. This chain links TRBV30 with TRBJ1-2; D gene uncertain. CDR1 and CDR2 from the germline V gene are GTSNPN and SVGIG (reference sequence). The CDR3 extends over 13 amino acids. V was pared by 0 bases and J by 7 bases, with 12 bases between. Here the CDR3 reads CAWSVAGYSGYTF. In DNA form, the CDR3 reads TGTGCCTGGAGTGTCGCCGGCTATAGTGGCTACACCTTC.

This chain joins TRBV5-1 and TRBJ2-4; the D gene is possibly TRBD2 (5 bases). This CDR3 is 17 amino acids long. Per the germline V gene, CDR1 is SGHRS and CDR2 is YFSETQ. V was trimmed by 0 bases and J by 0 bases, leaving 13 bases between them. The CDR3 DNA follows: TGCGCCAGCAGCTTGGCCCTAGGACGGGGAGCCAAAAACATTCAGTACTTC. Its translation is CASSLALGRGAKNIQYF.

The chain joins TRBV2 to TRBJ2-3, with 8 bases lining up with TRBD2. The CDR3 consists of 13 residues. Trimming took 8 bases from V and 4 from J; bases not matched to a gene: 5. Germline V gene data show CDR1 as SNHLY and CDR2 as FYNNEI. The CDR3 sequence: CASRDGGADTQYF. CDR3 in DNA: TGTGCCAGCCGAGACGGGGGGGCAGATACGCAGTATTTT.

This sequence joins TRBV28 and TRBJ1-1, with no clear D. Germline V gene data show CDR1 as MDHEN and CDR2 as SYDVKM. This CDR3 region has 14 residues. Trimming removed 5 bases from V and 0 bases from J, with 10 bases in between. The CDR3, as DNA: TGTGCCAGCAGTCCTAGGGCTTTGAACACTGAAGCTTTCTTT. Encoded protein: CASSPRALNTEAFF.

V usage is TRBV6-5 and J usage is TRBJ2-3, with TRBD2 identical over 7 bases. This CDR3 has 16 amino acids. V gave up 2 bases and J gave up 0 bases; unmatched junction bases: 5. Germline CDR1 reads MNHEY; CDR2 reads SVGAGI. The CDR3 DNA is TGTGCCAGCAGTTACCCCGGGGGGTCGAGCACAGATACGCAGTATTTT. Translated: CASSYPGGSSTDTQYF.

This rearrangement joins TRBV6-5 to TRBJ2-7; possibly TRBD2 for D (7 bases). The CDR3 sequence is 15 residues long. CDR1 is MNHEY and CDR2 is SVGAGI in the germline V gene. Trimming shortened V by 2 bases and J by 0 bases, and 11 bases separated the two germline ends. The DNA of the CDR3 is TGTGCCAGCAGTTACGGGGGGGGCGACTCCTACGAGCAGTACTTC. Amino acids: CASSYGGGDSYEQYF.

The chain combines TRBV6-5 with TRBJ2-1; D is unclear. CDR3 size: 12 residues. V shed 5 bases and J shed 5 bases, with 7 bases lying between them. The V gene's germline CDR1 is MNHEY and CDR2 SVGAGI. CDR3 sequence: CASSGNHNEQFF. The CDR3 DNA reads as TGTGCCAGCAGTGGGAATCACAATGAGCAGTTCTTC.

The chain employs TRBV2 and TRBJ2-5, with 7 bases fitting TRBD2. V was clipped by 3 bases and J by 2 bases; unmatched bases: 6. The CDR3 covers 15 residues. Germline CDR1 SNHLY, CDR2 FYNNEI. CDR3 residues: CASSDSGVTQETQYF. The CDR3 DNA reads TGTGCCAGCAGTGACAGCGGGGTTACACAAGAGACCCAGTACTTC.

This chain links TRBV5-1 with TRBJ2-5; D possibly corresponds to TRBD1 (6 bases). The CDR3 has 15 amino acids. Germline CDR1 reads SGHRS; CDR2 reads YFSETQ. V lost 4 bases and J 2 bases, leaving 15 bases between the germline ends. The CDR3 here is CASSPLGQQQETQYF. CDR3 coding DNA: TGCGCCAGCAGCCCACTCGGACAGCAGCAAGAGACCCAGTACTTC. The variable domain in full, with the rest retrieved from reference TRBV5-1 and TRBJ2-5, is KAGVTQTPRYLIKTRGQQVTLSCSPISGHRSVSWYQQTPGQGLQFLFEYFSETQRNKGNFPGRFSGRQFSNSRSEMNVSTLELGDSALYLCASSPLGQQQETQYFGPGTRLLVL.

The gene calls are TRBV6-1 and TRBJ1-2; no clear D gene. Germline V gives CDR1 MNHNS, CDR2 SASEGT. The CDR3 runs 12 residues. Trimming pared 11 bases from V and 7 bases from J, leaving 17 bases between. CDR3 sequence reads: CAPGRKIGGYTF. As DNA, the CDR3 is TGTGCCCCAGGAAGGAAAATTGGTGGCTACACCTTC.

The rearrangement joins TRBV6-5 to TRBJ2-3; 8 bases align to TRBD1. The CDR3 contains 14 residues. The junction had 4 bases not matched to a gene; V was cut back by 7 bases and J by 1 base. Germline values: CDR1 MNHEY, CDR2 SVGAGI. The CDR3 reads CASTPGGRTDTQYF. In DNA, the CDR3 is TGTGCCAGCACCCCAGGGGGCCGCACAGATACGCAGTATTTT.

The chain has TRBV14 and TRBJ2-1, with D maybe TRBD2 (6 bases). This CDR3 spans 14 amino acids. In germline, CDR1 is SGHDN, CDR2 FVKESK. Trimming shortened V by 4 bases and J by 4 bases, and 11 bases separated the two germline ends. The chain's CDR3 is CASSRGTKYNEQFF. The DNA of the CDR3 is TGTGCCAGCAGCCGCGGGACCAAATACAATGAGCAGTTCTTC.

The chain combines TRBV5-4 with TRBJ1-2, with D possibly being TRBD1 (5 bases). Trimming removed 4 bases at V and 4 bases at J, with 14 bases between. Germline-derived CDR1 and CDR2 are SGHNT and YYREEE (reference sequence). CDR3 length equals 14 residues. The CDR3 loop reads CASSPRGAGYGYTF. The CDR3 nucleotides are TGTGCCAGCAGCCCCCGAGGGGCAGGCTATGGCTACACCTTC.

This chain uses TRBV5-8 with TRBJ1-2; D unclear. Germline V CDR1 and CDR2: SGHTS, YDEGEE. The CDR3 runs to 15 residues. Trimming stripped 1 base from V and 4 bases from J, with 14 bases between. CDR3 region: CASSLQVSRGYGYTF. The CDR3 DNA sequence: TGTGCCAGCAGCTTGCAGGTGTCCCGGGGCTATGGCTACACCTTC.

The V and J genes are TRBV5-6 and TRBJ2-2; D uncertain. The V gene lost 4 bases and the J gene lost 2 bases, with 12 bases spanning the gap. CDR1 is SGHDT and CDR2 is YYEEEE in the germline V gene. CDR3 length: 15 residues. The CDR3 nucleotides read TGTGCCAGCAGCCGCCTGGGCGTTAACACCGGGGAGCTGTTTTTT. Its protein product is CASSRLGVNTGELFF.